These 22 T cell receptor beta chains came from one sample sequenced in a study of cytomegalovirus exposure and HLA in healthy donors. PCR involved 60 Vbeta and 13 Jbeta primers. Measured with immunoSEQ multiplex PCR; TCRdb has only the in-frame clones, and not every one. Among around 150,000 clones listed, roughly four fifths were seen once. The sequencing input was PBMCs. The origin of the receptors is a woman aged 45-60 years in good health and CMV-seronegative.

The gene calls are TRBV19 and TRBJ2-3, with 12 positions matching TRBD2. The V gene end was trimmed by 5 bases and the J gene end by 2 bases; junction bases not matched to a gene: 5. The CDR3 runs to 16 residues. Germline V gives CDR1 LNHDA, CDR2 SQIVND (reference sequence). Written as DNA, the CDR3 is TGTGCCAGTAGTCCCCGACTAGCGGGAGCCACAGATACGCAGTATTTT. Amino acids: CASSPRLAGATDTQYF.

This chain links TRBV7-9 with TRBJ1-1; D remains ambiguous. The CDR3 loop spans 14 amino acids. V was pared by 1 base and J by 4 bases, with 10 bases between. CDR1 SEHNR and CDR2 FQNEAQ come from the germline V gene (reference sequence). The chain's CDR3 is CASSLVGDFTEAFF. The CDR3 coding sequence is TGTGCCAGCAGCTTAGTGGGTGACTTCACTGAAGCTTTCTTT. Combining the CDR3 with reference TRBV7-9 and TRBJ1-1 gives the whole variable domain DTGVSQNPRHKITKRGQNVTFRCDPISEHNRLYWYRQTLGQGPEFLTYFQNEAQLEKSRLLSDRFSAERPKGSFSTLEIQRTEQGDSAMYLCASSLVGDFTEAFFGQGTRLTVV.

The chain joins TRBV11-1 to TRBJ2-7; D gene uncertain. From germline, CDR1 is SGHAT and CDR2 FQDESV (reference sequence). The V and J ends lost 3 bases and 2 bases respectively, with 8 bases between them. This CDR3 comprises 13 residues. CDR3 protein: CASSFGEAYEQYF. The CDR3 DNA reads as TGTGCCAGCAGCTTTGGAGAAGCCTACGAGCAGTACTTC.

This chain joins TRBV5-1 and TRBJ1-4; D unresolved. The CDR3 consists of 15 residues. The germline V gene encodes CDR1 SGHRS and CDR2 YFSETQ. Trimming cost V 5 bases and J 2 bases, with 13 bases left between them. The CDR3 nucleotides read TGCGCCAGCAGTACCGAGGCCGCGACTAATGAAAAACTGTTTTTT. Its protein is CASSTEAATNEKLFF.

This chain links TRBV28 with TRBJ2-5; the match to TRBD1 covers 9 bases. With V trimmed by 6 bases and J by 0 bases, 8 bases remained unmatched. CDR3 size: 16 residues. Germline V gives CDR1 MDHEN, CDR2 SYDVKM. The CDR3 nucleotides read TGTGCCAGCAGCCAGGGACAGGGCAAGTACCAAGAGACCCAGTACTTC. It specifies CASSQGQGKYQETQYF.

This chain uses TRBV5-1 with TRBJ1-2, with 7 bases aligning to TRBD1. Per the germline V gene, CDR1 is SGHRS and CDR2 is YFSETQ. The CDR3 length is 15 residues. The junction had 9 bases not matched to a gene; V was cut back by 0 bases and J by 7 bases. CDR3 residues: CASSLAVGGLRGYTF. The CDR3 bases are TGCGCCAGCAGCTTGGCCGTAGGGGGCCTCCGTGGCTACACCTTC. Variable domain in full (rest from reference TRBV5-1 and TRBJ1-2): KAGVTQTPRYLIKTRGQQVTLSCSPISGHRSVSWYQQTPGQGLQFLFEYFSETQRNKGNFPGRFSGRQFSNSRSEMNVSTLELGDSALYLCASSLAVGGLRGYTFGSGTRLTVV.

CDR3 in DNA: TGCGCCAGCAGCGAAAGCGGGCCAACCTACGAGCAGTACTTC. Protein sequence: CASSESGPTYEQYF. The rearrangement joins TRBV5-1 to TRBJ2-7; a weak D match, TRBD2 (6 bases). The CDR3 contains 14 residues. Germline loops: CDR1 SGHRS, CDR2 YFSETQ. V was cut by 4 bases and J by 2 bases, with 13 bases left in between. Based on the CDR3 plus reference TRBV5-1 and TRBJ2-7, the full variable domain is KAGVTQTPRYLIKTRGQQVTLSCSPISGHRSVSWYQQTPGQGLQFLFEYFSETQRNKGNFPGRFSGRQFSNSRSEMNVSTLELGDSALYLCASSESGPTYEQYFGPGTRLTVT.

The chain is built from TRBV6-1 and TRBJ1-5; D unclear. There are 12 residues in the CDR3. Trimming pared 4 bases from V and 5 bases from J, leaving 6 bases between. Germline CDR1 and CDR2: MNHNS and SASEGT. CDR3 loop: CASSARDQPQHF. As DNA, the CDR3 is TGTGCCAGCAGTGCCCGGGATCAGCCCCAGCATTTT.

CDR3 region: CASSIERTVGEQYF. As DNA, the CDR3 is TGTGCCAGTAGTATAGAAAGGACAGTCGGCGAGCAGTACTTC. This chain links TRBV19 with TRBJ2-7; possibly TRBD1 for D (6 bases). This CDR3 spans 14 amino acids. V lost 0 bases and J 6 bases, leaving 12 bases between the germline ends. Germline V gene data show CDR1 as LNHDA and CDR2 as SQIVND (reference sequence).

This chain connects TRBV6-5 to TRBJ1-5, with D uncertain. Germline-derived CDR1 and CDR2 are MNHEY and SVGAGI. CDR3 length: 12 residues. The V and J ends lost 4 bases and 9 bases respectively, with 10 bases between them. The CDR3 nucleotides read TGTGCCAGCAGTTCCCGCGGTGGGCCCCAGCATTTT. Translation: CASSSRGGPQHF.

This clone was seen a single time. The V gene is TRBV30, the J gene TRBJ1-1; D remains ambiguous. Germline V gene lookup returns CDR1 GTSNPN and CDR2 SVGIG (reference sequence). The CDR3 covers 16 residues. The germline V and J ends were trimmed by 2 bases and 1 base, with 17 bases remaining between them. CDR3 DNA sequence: TGTGCCTGGAGTCCGACGTGGCGGGCCCCGAACACTGAAGCTTTCTTT. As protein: CAWSPTWRAPNTEAFF.

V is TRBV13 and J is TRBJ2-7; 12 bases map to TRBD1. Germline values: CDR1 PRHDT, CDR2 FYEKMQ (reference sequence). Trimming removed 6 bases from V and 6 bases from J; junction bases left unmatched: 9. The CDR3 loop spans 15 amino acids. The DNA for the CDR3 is TGTGCCAGCAGTCTAAAGGGACAGGGGGCTGTCGAGCAGTACTTC. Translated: CASSLKGQGAVEQYF. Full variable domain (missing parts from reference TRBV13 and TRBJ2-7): AAGVIQSPRHLIKEKRETATLKCYPIPRHDTVYWYQQGPGQDPQFLISFYEKMQSDKGSIPDRFSAQQFSDYHSELNMSSLELGDSALYFCASSLKGQGAVEQYFGPGTRLTVT.

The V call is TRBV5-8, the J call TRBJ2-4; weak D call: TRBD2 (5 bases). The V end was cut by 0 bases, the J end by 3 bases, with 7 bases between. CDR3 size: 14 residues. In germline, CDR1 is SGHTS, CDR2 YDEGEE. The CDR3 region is CASSLGGVKNIQYF. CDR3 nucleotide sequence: TGTGCCAGCAGCTTGGGGGGAGTCAAAAACATTCAGTACTTC.

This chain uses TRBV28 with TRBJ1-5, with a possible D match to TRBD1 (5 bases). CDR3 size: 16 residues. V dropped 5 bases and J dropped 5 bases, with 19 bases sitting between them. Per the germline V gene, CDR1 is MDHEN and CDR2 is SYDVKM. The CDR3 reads CASSHGRGRIDQPQHF. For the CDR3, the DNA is TGTGCCAGCAGTCATGGGAGGGGCCGGATAGATCAGCCCCAGCATTTT.

The CDR3 nucleotides read TGTGCCAGCAGTGCCCGCTCTGGAAACACCATATATTTT. It codes for CASSARSGNTIYF. This sequence joins TRBV2 and TRBJ1-3; D is ambiguous. The length of the CDR3 is 13 residues. V lost 4 bases and J lost 0, with 4 bases in between. The germline V gene encodes CDR1 SNHLY and CDR2 FYNNEI.

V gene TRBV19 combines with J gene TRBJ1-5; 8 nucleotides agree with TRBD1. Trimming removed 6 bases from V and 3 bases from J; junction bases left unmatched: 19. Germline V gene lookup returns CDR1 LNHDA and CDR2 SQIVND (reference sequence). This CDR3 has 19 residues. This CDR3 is CASSAPFFDRDRNNQPQHF. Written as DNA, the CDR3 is TGTGCCAGTAGCGCCCCCTTTTTCGACAGGGACAGGAACAATCAGCCCCAGCATTTT.

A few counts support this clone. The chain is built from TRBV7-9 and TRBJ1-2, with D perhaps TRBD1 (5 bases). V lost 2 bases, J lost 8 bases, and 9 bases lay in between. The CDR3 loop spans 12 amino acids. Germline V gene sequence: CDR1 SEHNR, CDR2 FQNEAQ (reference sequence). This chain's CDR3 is CASSLYGGGYTF. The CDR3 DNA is TGTGCCAGCAGCTTATACGGGGGGGGCTACACCTTC.

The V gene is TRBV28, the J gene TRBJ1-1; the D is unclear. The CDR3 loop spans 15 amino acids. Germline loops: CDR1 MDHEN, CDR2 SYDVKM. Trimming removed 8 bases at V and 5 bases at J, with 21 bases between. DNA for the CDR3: TGTGCCAGCCGTATAGAGGGAGAGGGTGGAACTGAAGCTTTCTTT. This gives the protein CASRIEGEGGTEAFF. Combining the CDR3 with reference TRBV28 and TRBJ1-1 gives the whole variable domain DVKVTQSSRYLVKRTGEKVFLECVQDMDHENMFWYRQDPGLGLRLIYFSYDVKMKEKGDIPEGYSVSREKKERFSLILESASTNQTSMYLCASRIEGEGGTEAFFGQGTRLTVV.

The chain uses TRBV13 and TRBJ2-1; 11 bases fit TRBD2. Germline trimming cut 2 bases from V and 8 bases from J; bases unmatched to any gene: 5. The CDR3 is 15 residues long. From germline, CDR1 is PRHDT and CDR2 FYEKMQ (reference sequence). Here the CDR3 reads CASSLNSGGAYEQFF. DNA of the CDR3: TGTGCCAGCAGCTTAAATAGCGGGGGGGCGTATGAGCAGTTCTTC.

The CDR3 region is CASSWTEGNVLTF. In DNA, the CDR3 is TGTGCCAGCAGCTGGACAGAGGGCAACGTCCTGACTTTC. The chain has TRBV7-7 and TRBJ2-6; tentative D call: TRBD1 (6 bases). The CDR3 has 13 amino acids. Germline values: CDR1 SSHAT, CDR2 FNYEAQ (reference sequence). The V end was cut by 4 bases, the J end by 9 bases, with 10 bases between.

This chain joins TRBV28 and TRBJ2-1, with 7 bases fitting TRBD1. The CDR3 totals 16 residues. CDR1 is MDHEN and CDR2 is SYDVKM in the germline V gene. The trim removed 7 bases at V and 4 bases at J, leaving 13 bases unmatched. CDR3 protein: CASIKTSRDSYNEQFF. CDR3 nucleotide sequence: TGTGCCAGCATCAAAACGTCCCGGGACAGTTACAATGAGCAGTTCTTC.

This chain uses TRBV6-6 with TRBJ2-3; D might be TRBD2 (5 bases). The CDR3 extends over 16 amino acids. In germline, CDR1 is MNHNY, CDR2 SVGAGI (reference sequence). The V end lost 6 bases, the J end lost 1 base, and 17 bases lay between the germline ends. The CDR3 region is CASRPTGGGGTDTQYF. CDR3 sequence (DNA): TGTGCCAGCAGGCCTACCGGAGGAGGCGGCACAGATACGCAGTATTTT.